One T cell receptor beta chain is described in this entry. Its cognate antigen is unknown. This entry comes from a study of naive and memory T cell subsets. The study, taken as a whole, reports: RNA-based TCR counts may shift with T cell activation and differentiation. Possibly reflecting memory cells re-expressing CD45RA, a few larger clonotypes occurred in naive repertoires, especially CD8.

Cells stained for CD3, CD4, CD8, CD45RA and CD27 were sorted into four subsets. Two oligonucleotides, mixed equimolar, formed the beta constant-region primer covering TRBC1 and TRBC2. Four rounds of PCR amplified the ligated cDNA using nested alpha and beta constant-region primers plus SP2. TCRdb called the UMI-ligation and nested PCR reads again in MiXCR, with one record for every CDR3 protein. The data contain 120,000 to 150,000 distinct CDR3 sequences, about 23% of them singletons. There are 16 residues in the CDR3. The trim removed 2 bases at V and 1 base at J, leaving 5 bases unmatched. Germline CDR1 is MDHEN and CDR2 is SYDVKM.

This sequence was found in a human donor in good health. The material sequenced was naive CD4+ T cells from blood. The genes are TRBV28 and TRBJ2-4; TRBD2 aligns across 7 bases. CDR3 nucleotide sequence: TGTGCCAGCAGTTTACCGGAAGCGGGGGCCAAAAACATTCAGTACTTC. Amino acids: CASSLPEAGAKNIQYF.